Below are 3 T cell receptor beta chains sequenced from a single sample in a study of shared clonotypes between healthy human individuals. TCRdb's copy holds only in-frame clones and misses some; the assay was immunoSEQ multiplex PCR. The sample carries 2 million to 2.5 million clones, around 90% recorded once. The sequencing sample was made of naive CD4+ T cells from PBMCs. Indicated subset: CD45RA+ positively selected. The origin of the receptors is a man between 18 and 29 years old in good health. Some clones in this sample may be carry-over from other donors' samples.

This clone was detected only a few times. The chain combines TRBV7-9 with TRBJ2-6; D not resolved. Germline-derived CDR1 and CDR2 are SEHNR and FQNEAQ (reference sequence). V lost 0 bases, J lost 2 bases, and 2 bases lay in between. There are 14 residues in the CDR3. The CDR3 DNA is TGTGCCAGCAGCTTAGCGGCTGGGGCCAACGTCCTGACTTTC. Residues: CASSLAAGANVLTF.

This chain uses TRBV7-2 with TRBJ2-5; 10 bases are shared with TRBD1. Germline CDR1 reads SGHTA; CDR2 reads FQGNSA. The CDR3 is made up of 16 amino acids. Germline trimming cut 10 bases from V and 5 bases from J; bases unmatched to any gene: 16. For the CDR3, the DNA is TGTGCCACCACGGACGGGGGGACAGGGGCGTGGGAGACCCAGTACTTC. Its translation is CATTDGGTGAWETQYF.

This clone was seen just once. The chain employs TRBV19 and TRBJ2-2; perhaps TRBD2 as D (6 bases). This CDR3 has 15 residues. V lost 9 bases to trimming and J lost 1 base, with 15 bases between them. Germline V gene sequence: CDR1 LNHDA, CDR2 SQIVND (reference sequence). CDR3 nucleotide sequence: TGTGCCAGCGACCGGAGGGCCCAGAACACCGGGGAGCTGTTTTTT. Translation gives CASDRRAQNTGELFF.